The 8 T cell receptor beta chains in this list originate from one sample, sequenced in a study of identical twins. A single record per CDR3 protein comes from TCRdb applying MiXCR to the 5' RACE reads. The sample contains about 890,000 distinct CDR3 sequences, over 9% of which appear only once. The same sample was also studied in work on yellow fever vaccine responses in identical twins.

Sequences were obtained from PBMCs. These receptors were obtained from a woman aged 18-29 years in good health.

This rearrangement joins TRBV4-2 to TRBJ2-5, with 10 bases identical to TRBD2. The CDR3 contains 16 residues. Germline assignment: CDR1 LGHNA and CDR2 YNFKEQ. Trimming removed 0 bases from V and 5 bases from J; junction bases left unmatched: 6. CDR3 protein: CASSQDRTSGMETQYF. The CDR3 nucleotides are TGTGCCAGCAGCCAAGATCGCACTAGCGGGATGGAGACCCAGTACTTC.

The sample holds many counts of this clonotype. CDR3 protein: CSARDRLTQPQHF. Written as DNA, the CDR3 is TGCAGTGCTAGAGATCGGCTGACTCAGCCCCAGCATTTT. J is TRBJ1-5 and V is TRBV20-1, with no clear D. The CDR3 length is 13 residues. Germline values: CDR1 DFQATT, CDR2 SNEGSKA (reference sequence). Trimming took off 0 bases at V and 6 bases at J, with 9 bases between the two ends.

This clonotype has just a few counts. The V call is TRBV20-1, the J call TRBJ2-5, with D tentatively TRBD2 (5 bases). V lost 8 bases, J lost 5 bases, and 9 bases lay in between. This CDR3 is 10 amino acids long. Looked up from germline, CDR1 is DFQATT and CDR2 is SNEGSKA (reference sequence). CDR3 residues: CSLWEETQYF. The CDR3 coding sequence is TGCAGTCTGTGGGAGGAGACCCAGTACTTC.

The chain couples TRBV18 to TRBJ2-5, with D perhaps TRBD2 (6 bases). From germline, CDR1 is KGHSH and CDR2 LQKENI. Between the trimmed V and J ends, which lost 5 bases and 4 bases, there was a span of 17 bases. This CDR3 region has 15 residues. The CDR3 here is CASSGSRELRETQYF. The CDR3, as DNA: TGTGCCAGCTCAGGCTCTCGGGAGTTGCGAGAGACCCAGTACTTC. Drawing the rest from reference TRBV18 and TRBJ2-5, the complete variable domain is NAGVMQNPRHLVRRRGQEARLRCSPMKGHSHVYWYRQLPEEGLKFMVYLQKENIIDESGMPKERFSAEFPKEGPSILRIQQVVRGDSAAYFCASSGSRELRETQYFGPGTRLLVL.

This chain joins TRBV4-1 and TRBJ2-7, with 9 nucleotides matching TRBD1. The CDR3 loop spans 15 amino acids. J lost 3 bases, V lost 1 base, and 4 bases had no gene match. Germline V lookup: CDR1 MGHRA, CDR2 YSYEKL. For the CDR3, the DNA is TGCGCCAGCAGCCAAGGTCAGGGACAGGGCTACGAGCAGTACGTC. As protein: CASSQGQGQGYEQYV.

The chain couples TRBV12-3 or TRBV12-4 to TRBJ2-2, with TRBD1 identical over 7 bases. CDR3 length: 15 residues. V lost 6 bases and J lost 5; bases outside the gene matches: 9. CDR3 protein: CASSRDRVQTGELFF. The DNA for the CDR3 is TGTGCCAGCAGCCGAGACAGGGTTCAAACCGGGGAGCTGTTTTTT.

The J gene is TRBJ2-3, the V gene TRBV24-1; D is unresolved. Germline V gene sequence: CDR1 KGHDR, CDR2 SFDVKD. The CDR3 totals 15 residues. The V and J ends lost 3 bases and 0 bases respectively, with 9 bases between them. CDR3 nucleotides: TGTGCCACCAGTGATCCCGGATTTAGCACAGATACGCAGTATTTT. It codes for CATSDPGFSTDTQYF.

The gene calls are TRBV15 and TRBJ1-4, with no clear D. Germline-derived CDR1 and CDR2 are LNHNV and YYDKDF (reference sequence). CDR3 length: 15 amino acids. V was clipped by 5 bases and J by 0 bases, with 10 bases between them. In nucleotides, the CDR3 is TGTGCCACCAGCGGAGGGCGGCCAACTAATGAAAAACTGTTTTTT. Its protein is CATSGGRPTNEKLFF.